Below, 3 T cell receptor beta chains from the same sample are listed, as sequenced in a study of blood T cell repertoires in COVID-19. Produced via immunoSEQ multiplex PCR; TCRdb's table is partial and in-frame only. The sample yields hundreds of thousands of clones, roughly 90% seen once. Sample: peripheral blood. These TCRs come from a woman between 65 and 79 years old with COVID-19, enrolled during active disease.

This clone was seen once. This chain links TRBV27 with TRBJ1-3; 8 nucleotides match TRBD1. Germline V lookup: CDR1 MNHEY, CDR2 SMNVEV (reference sequence). The V and J ends lost 6 bases and 3 bases, in that order; junction bases with no gene match: 7. The CDR3 extends over 15 amino acids. For the CDR3, the DNA is TGTGCCAGCAGGGACTTAGGACAGGGTGGAAACACCATATATTTT. It encodes CASRDLGQGGNTIYF.

This chain uses TRBV5-1 with TRBJ2-1; TRBD2 matches at 13 bases. Germline-derived CDR1 and CDR2 are SGHRS and YFSETQ. J gave up 7 bases and V 4 bases, and 5 bases lay outside the gene matches. The CDR3 covers 15 residues. CDR3 residues: CASSAGTSGINEQFF. DNA of the CDR3: TGCGCCAGCAGCGCGGGGACTAGCGGGATTAATGAGCAGTTCTTC.

In this sample, this clone turned up once. V and J are TRBV7-3 and TRBJ2-5; 11 nucleotides line up with TRBD1. Trimming at V came to 5 bases and at J to 7 bases, leaving 6 bases not matched to a gene. Germline loops: CDR1 SGHTA, CDR2 FQGTGA. The CDR3 contains 14 residues. CDR3 in DNA: TGTGCCAGCAGCCTGGGGGACAGGGGGACGACCCAGTACTTC. Protein product: CASSLGDRGTTQYF.